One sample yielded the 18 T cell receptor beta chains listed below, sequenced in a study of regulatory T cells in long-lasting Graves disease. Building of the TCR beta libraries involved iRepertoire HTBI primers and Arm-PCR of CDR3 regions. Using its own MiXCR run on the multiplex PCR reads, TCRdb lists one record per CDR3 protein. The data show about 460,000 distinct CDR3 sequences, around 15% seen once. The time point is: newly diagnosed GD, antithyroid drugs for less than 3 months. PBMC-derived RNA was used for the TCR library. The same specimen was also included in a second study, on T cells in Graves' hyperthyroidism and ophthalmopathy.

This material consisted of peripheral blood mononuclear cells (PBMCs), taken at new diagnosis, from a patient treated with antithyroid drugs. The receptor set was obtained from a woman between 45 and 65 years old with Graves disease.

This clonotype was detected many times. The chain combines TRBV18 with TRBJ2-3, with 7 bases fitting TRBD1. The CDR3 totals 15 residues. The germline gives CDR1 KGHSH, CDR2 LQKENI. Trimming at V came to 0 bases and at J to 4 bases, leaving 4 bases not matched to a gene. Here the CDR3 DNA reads TGTGCCAGCTCACCACCAGGGGGCTGGGCAGATACGCAGTATTTT. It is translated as CASSPPGGWADTQYF.

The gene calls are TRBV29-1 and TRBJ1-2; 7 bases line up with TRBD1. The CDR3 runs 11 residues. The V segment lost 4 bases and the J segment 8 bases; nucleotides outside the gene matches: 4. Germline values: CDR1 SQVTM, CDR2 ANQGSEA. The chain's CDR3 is CSVGRGQGYTF. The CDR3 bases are TGCAGCGTTGGAAGGGGGCAAGGCTACACCTTC.

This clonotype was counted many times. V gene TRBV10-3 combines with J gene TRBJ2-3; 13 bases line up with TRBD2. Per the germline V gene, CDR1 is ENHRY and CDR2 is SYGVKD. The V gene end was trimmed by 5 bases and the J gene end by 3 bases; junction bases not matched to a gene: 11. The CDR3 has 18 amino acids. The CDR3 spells CAISIRTSGRSRTDTQYF. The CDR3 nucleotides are TGTGCCATCAGTATCCGGACTAGCGGGAGAAGTAGGACAGATACGCAGTATTTT.

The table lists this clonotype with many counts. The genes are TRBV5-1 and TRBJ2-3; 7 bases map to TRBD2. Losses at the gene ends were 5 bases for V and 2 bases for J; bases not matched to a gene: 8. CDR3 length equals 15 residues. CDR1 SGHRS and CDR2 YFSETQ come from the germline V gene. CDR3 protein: CASRRAGDNTDTQYF. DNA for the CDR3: TGCGCCAGCAGACGTGCGGGAGATAACACAGATACGCAGTATTTT.

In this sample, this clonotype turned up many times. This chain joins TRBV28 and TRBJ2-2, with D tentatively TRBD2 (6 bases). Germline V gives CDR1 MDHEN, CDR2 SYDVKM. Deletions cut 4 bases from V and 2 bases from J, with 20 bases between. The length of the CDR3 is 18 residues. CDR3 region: CASSSVGDWDLNTGELFF. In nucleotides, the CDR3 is TGTGCCAGCAGTTCTGTGGGGGACTGGGACCTCAACACCGGGGAGCTGTTTTTT. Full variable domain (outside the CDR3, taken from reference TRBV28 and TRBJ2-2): DVKVTQSSRYLVKRTGEKVFLECVQDMDHENMFWYRQDPGLGLRLIYFSYDVKMKEKGDIPEGYSVSREKKERFSLILESASTNQTSMYLCASSSVGDWDLNTGELFFGEGSRLTVL.

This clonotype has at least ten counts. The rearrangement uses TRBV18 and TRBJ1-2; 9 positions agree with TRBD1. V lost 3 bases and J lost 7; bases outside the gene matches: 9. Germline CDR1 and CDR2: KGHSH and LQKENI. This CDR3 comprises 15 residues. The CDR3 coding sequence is TGTGCCAGCTCACCGGTCACAGGGGGCGCGGTTGGCTACACCTTC. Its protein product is CASSPVTGGAVGYTF.

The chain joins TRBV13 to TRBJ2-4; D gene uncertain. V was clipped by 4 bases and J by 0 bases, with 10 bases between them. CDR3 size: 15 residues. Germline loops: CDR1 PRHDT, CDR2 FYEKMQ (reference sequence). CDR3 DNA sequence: TGTGCCAGCAGCTCCCCCCTTATAGCCAAAAACATTCAGTACTTC. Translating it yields CASSSPLIAKNIQYF.

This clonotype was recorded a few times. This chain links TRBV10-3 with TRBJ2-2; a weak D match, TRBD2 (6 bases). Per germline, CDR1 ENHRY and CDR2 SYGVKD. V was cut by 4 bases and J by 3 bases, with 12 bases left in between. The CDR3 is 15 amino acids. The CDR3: CAISGLTGDTGELFF. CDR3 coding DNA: TGTGCCATCAGTGGGCTAACGGGAGACACCGGGGAGCTGTTTTTT.

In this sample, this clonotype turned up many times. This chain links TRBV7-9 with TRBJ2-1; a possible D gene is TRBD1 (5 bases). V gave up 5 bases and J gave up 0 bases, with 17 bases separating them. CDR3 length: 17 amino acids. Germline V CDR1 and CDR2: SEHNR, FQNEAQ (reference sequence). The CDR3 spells CASSSFGLTDSYNEQFF. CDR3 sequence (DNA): TGTGCCAGCAGCAGCTTCGGGCTGACAGACTCCTACAATGAGCAGTTCTTC.

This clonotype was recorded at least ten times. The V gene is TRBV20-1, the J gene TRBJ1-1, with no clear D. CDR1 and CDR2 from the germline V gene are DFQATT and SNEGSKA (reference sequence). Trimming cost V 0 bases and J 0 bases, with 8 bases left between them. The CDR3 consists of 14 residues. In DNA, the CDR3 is TGCAGTGCTAGAGATGTCGACATGAACACTGAAGCTTTCTTT. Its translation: CSARDVDMNTEAFF.

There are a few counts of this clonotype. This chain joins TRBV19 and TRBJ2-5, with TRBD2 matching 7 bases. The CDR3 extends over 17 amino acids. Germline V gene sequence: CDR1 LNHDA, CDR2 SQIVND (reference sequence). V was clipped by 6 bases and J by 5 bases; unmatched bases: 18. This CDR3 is CASSHRTRGGAGETQYF. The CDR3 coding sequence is TGTGCCAGTAGCCACAGGACTAGAGGAGGAGCTGGGGAGACCCAGTACTTC.

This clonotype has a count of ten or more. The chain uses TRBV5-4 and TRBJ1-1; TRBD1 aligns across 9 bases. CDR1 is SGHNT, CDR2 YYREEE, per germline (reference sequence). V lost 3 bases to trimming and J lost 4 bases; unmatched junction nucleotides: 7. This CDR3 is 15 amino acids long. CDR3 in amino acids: CASSSTQTGGTEAFF. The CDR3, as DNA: TGTGCCAGCAGCTCAACGCAGACAGGGGGCACTGAAGCTTTCTTT.

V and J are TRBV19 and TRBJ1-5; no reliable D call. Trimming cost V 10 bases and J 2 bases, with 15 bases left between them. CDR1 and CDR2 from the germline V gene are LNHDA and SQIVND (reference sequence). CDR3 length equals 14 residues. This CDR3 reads CATSAGYGNQPQHF. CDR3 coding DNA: TGTGCCACCTCGGCGGGGTACGGCAATCAGCCCCAGCATTTT.

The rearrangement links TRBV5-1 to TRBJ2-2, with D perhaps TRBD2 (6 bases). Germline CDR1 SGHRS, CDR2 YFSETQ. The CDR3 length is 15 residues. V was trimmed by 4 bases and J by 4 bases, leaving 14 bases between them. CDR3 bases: TGCGCCAGCAGCCCGGACGCGGGAAGCACCGGGGAGCTGTTTTTT. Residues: CASSPDAGSTGELFF. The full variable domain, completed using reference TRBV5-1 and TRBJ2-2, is KAGVTQTPRYLIKTRGQQVTLSCSPISGHRSVSWYQQTPGQGLQFLFEYFSETQRNKGNFPGRFSGRQFSNSRSEMNVSTLELGDSALYLCASSPDAGSTGELFFGEGSRLTVL.

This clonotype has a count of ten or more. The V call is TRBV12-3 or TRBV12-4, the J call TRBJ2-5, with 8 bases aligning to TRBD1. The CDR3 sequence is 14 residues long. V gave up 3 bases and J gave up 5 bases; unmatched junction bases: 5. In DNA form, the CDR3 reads TGTGCCAGCAGTTTTCGGGGACAGGAGGAGACCCAGTACTTC. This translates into CASSFRGQEETQYF.

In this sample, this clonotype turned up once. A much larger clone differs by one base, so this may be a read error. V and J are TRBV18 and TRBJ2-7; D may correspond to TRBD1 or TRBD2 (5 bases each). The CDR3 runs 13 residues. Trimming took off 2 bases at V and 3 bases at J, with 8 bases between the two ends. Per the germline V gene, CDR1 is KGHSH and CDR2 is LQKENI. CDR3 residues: CASSPGDGYEQYF. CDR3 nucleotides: TGTGCCAGCTCACCAGGGGACGGCTACGAGCAGTACTTC.

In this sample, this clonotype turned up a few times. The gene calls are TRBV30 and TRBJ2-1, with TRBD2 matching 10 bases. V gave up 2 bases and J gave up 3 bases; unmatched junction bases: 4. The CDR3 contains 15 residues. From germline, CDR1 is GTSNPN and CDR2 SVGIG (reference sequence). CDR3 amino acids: CAWSSSGRVYNEQFF. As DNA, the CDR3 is TGTGCCTGGAGTTCGAGCGGGAGGGTCTACAATGAGCAGTTCTTC.

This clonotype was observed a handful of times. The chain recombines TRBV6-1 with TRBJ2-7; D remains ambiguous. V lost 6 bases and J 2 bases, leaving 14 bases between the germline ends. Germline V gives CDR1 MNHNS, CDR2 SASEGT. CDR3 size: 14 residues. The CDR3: CASSSFRRPYEQYF. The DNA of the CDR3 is TGTGCCAGCAGCTCCTTCCGACGACCCTACGAGCAGTACTTC.